One and the same sample provided the 30 T cell receptor beta chains below, sequenced in a study of glioma-infiltrating T cells after dendritic cell vaccination. Only in-frame clones appear in the TCRdb table, and some are missing; sequencing was by immunoSEQ multiplex PCR. The sample lists around 100,000 clones, roughly 79% seen once, with approximately 12% in the top ten. Sequencing was performed on blood, taken before dendritic cell vaccination. These receptor sequences come from a human donor with glioblastoma.

This sequence joins TRBV2 and TRBJ2-2; the D gene is possibly TRBD2 (6 bases). The CDR3 runs 15 residues. Per the germline V gene, CDR1 is SNHLY and CDR2 is FYNNEI. With 2 bases removed from V and 4 bases from J, the gap between germline ends came to 11 bases. The CDR3 DNA reads TGTGCCAGCAGTGAACGGGCGGGGATCACCGGGGAGCTGTTTTTT. Its protein is CASSERAGITGELFF.

This rearrangement joins TRBV7-9 to TRBJ1-1, with TRBD1 matching over 9 bases. Per the germline V gene, CDR1 is SEHNR and CDR2 is FQNEAQ (reference sequence). Trimming at V came to 1 base and at J to 0 bases, leaving 0 bases not matched to a gene. The CDR3 has 15 residues. The CDR3 region is CASSLGDRVNTEAFF. The CDR3 DNA reads as TGTGCCAGCAGCTTAGGGGACAGGGTGAACACTGAAGCTTTCTTT.

At least ten counts were recorded for this clone. Within the sample, other DNA sequences also encode this same CDR3. V is TRBV5-5 and J is TRBJ1-2; D perhaps matches TRBD1 (6 bases). There are 14 residues in the CDR3. The germline CDR1 and CDR2 sequences are SGHKS and YYEKEE (reference sequence). V lost 2 bases to trimming and J lost 5 bases, with 13 bases between them. CDR3: CASSLARGGYGYTF. Here the CDR3 DNA reads TGTGCCAGCAGCTTAGCGAGGGGGGGATATGGCTACACCTTC.

This clone was recorded only once. V is TRBV25-1 and J is TRBJ2-3; no firm D call. Trimming stripped 5 bases from V and 3 bases from J, with 3 bases between. Germline CDR1 reads MGHDK; CDR2 reads SYGVNS. The CDR3 consists of 11 residues. DNA of the CDR3: TGTGCCAGCAGTCTGACAGATACGCAGTATTTT. This sequence encodes CASSLTDTQYF.

The chain couples TRBV29-1 to TRBJ2-7; TRBD1 agrees at 7 bases. In germline, CDR1 is SQVTM, CDR2 ANQGSEA. J lost 1 base, V lost 4 bases, and 7 bases had no gene match. The CDR3 covers 14 residues. CDR3 bases: TGCAGCGTTGCCGGACAGGCCTCATCCTACGAGCAGTACTTC. It yields the protein CSVAGQASSYEQYF.

Remarks on this clone: Other DNA sequences from this sample encode an identical CDR3 as well. The V call is TRBV27, the J call TRBJ1-2; D perhaps matches TRBD1 (6 bases). V lost 5 bases, J lost 5 bases, and 6 bases lay in between. The length of the CDR3 is 11 residues. Germline values: CDR1 MNHEY, CDR2 SMNVEV (reference sequence). This CDR3 reads CASSQGYGYTF. Written as DNA, the CDR3 is TGTGCCAGCAGTCAGGGGTATGGCTACACCTTC.

This chain connects TRBV7-8 to TRBJ2-3; D unclear. Germline loops: CDR1 SGHVS, CDR2 FQNEAQ. This CDR3 spans 15 amino acids. Trimming took 3 bases from V and 10 from J, leaving 20 bases between them. The CDR3 loop reads CASSLETALSSAQYF. CDR3 nucleotide sequence: TGTGCCAGCAGCTTGGAGACCGCCCTCAGCAGCGCGCAGTATTTT.

The chain links TRBV7-2 to TRBJ1-2; no firm D call. Germline assignment: CDR1 SGHTA and CDR2 FQGNSA. V gave up 5 bases and J gave up 8 bases, with 9 bases separating them. The CDR3 is 11 residues long. The CDR3 loop is CASSPSGGYTF. The CDR3 bases are TGTGCCAGCAGCCCTAGTGGGGGCTACACCTTC.

CDR3 sequence: CASSSPPGTGSSPLHF. The CDR3 bases are TGTGCCAGCAGTTCGCCTCCGGGGACAGGGTCCTCACCCCTCCACTTT. The J gene is TRBJ1-6, the V gene TRBV6-6; 9 positions match TRBD1. The CDR3 runs 16 residues. Germline CDR1 and CDR2: MNHNY and SVGAGI (reference sequence). V shed 4 bases and J 10 bases; nucleotides not matched to a gene: 11.

The chain couples TRBV7-2 to TRBJ2-7; the match to TRBD1 covers 9 bases. The V gene end was trimmed by 7 bases and the J gene end by 1 base; junction bases not matched to a gene: 8. The V gene's germline CDR1 is SGHTA and CDR2 FQGNSA. This CDR3 contains 15 residues. The CDR3 region is CASKRGQGLSYEQYF. CDR3 nucleotides: TGTGCCAGCAAAAGGGGACAGGGATTATCCTACGAGCAGTACTTC.

The chain is built from TRBV5-4 and TRBJ1-1, with 7 bases aligning to TRBD1. Germline loops: CDR1 SGHNT, CDR2 YYREEE (reference sequence). The CDR3 runs 15 residues. V dropped 4 bases and J dropped 0; count of bases not matched to a gene: 6. The CDR3 DNA follows: TGTGCCAGCAGCGACAGGGCCAGATTGAACACTGAAGCTTTCTTT. Translating it yields CASSDRARLNTEAFF.

V gene TRBV5-1 combines with J gene TRBJ2-2; 8 bases are shared with TRBD2. Trimming at V came to 4 bases and at J to 5 bases, leaving 7 bases not matched to a gene. The CDR3 is made up of 15 amino acids. Per germline, CDR1 SGHRS and CDR2 YFSETQ. The CDR3 here is CASSAGLVGTGELFF. Here the CDR3 DNA reads TGCGCCAGCAGCGCGGGACTAGTGGGGACCGGGGAGCTGTTTTTT.

This rearrangement joins TRBV6-1 to TRBJ2-5, with 8 bases matching TRBD1. The germline V gene encodes CDR1 MNHNS and CDR2 SASEGT. J gave up 5 bases and V 7 bases, and 6 bases lay outside the gene matches. The CDR3 totals 13 residues. DNA for the CDR3: TGTGCCAGCAAAAACAGGGGGTTGGAGACCCAGTACTTC. It is translated as CASKNRGLETQYF.

The chain employs TRBV7-8 and TRBJ1-4; 7 bases align to TRBD1. V shed 5 bases, J shed 6 bases, and the junction held 9 bases outside the gene matches. The CDR3 sequence is 15 residues long. CDR1 SGHVS and CDR2 FQNEAQ come from the germline V gene. Here the CDR3 DNA reads TGTGCCAGCAGCGCACGGACAGGACGGGATGAAAAACTGTTTTTT. Amino acid sequence: CASSARTGRDEKLFF.

This clone turned up a few times. The gene calls are TRBV6-5 and TRBJ2-3; 15 positions agree with TRBD2. This CDR3 is built from 14 residues. V gave up 5 bases and J gave up 7 bases; unmatched junction bases: 1. Germline V gives CDR1 MNHEY, CDR2 SVGAGI. The CDR3 sequence is CASSGTSGGNTQYF. Here the CDR3 DNA reads TGTGCCAGCAGTGGGACTAGCGGGGGGAATACGCAGTATTTT.

The chain couples TRBV7-2 to TRBJ2-5; 8 bases align to TRBD2. The germline CDR1 and CDR2 sequences are SGHTA and FQGNSA. After removal of 8 bases from V and 9 bases from J, the junction contained 17 bases not matched to a gene. This CDR3 has 15 residues. CDR3 protein: CASEVSGGAHFAQYF. The CDR3 bases are TGTGCCAGCGAGGTCTCCGGGGGGGCTCACTTTGCCCAGTACTTC.

The rearrangement links TRBV7-3 to TRBJ2-1; 11 bases are shared with TRBD1. V dropped 6 bases and J dropped 8; count of bases not matched to a gene: 6. The V gene's germline CDR1 is SGHTA and CDR2 FQGTGA. This CDR3 region has 14 residues. The CDR3 loop is CASRLDRGQDEQFF. The DNA of the CDR3 is TGTGCCAGCAGATTGGACAGGGGGCAAGATGAGCAGTTCTTC.

This clone was picked up one time. This sequence joins TRBV6-5 and TRBJ2-2, with TRBD1 as a possible D gene (5 bases). The germline V and J ends were trimmed by 5 bases and 5 bases, with 15 bases remaining between them. This CDR3 is built from 15 residues. Germline V gene lookup returns CDR1 MNHEY and CDR2 SVGAGI. The CDR3 spells CASSPGRVRTGELFF. CDR3 nucleotides: TGTGCCAGCAGTCCGGGCAGGGTGAGGACCGGGGAGCTGTTTTTT.

J is TRBJ2-5 and V is TRBV13; 8 nucleotides match TRBD2. CDR1 is PRHDT and CDR2 is FYEKMQ in the germline V gene (reference sequence). The CDR3 is 14 amino acids. V was clipped by 5 bases and J by 2 bases; unmatched bases: 4. The CDR3 DNA sequence: TGTGCCAGCAGCCGGGGGGGGCAACAAGAGACCCAGTACTTC. Amino acids: CASSRGGQQETQYF. The full variable domain, completed using reference TRBV13 and TRBJ2-5, is AAGVIQSPRHLIKEKRETATLKCYPIPRHDTVYWYQQGPGQDPQFLISFYEKMQSDKGSIPDRFSAQQFSDYHSELNMSSLELGDSALYFCASSRGGQQETQYFGPGTRLLVL.

This clone has only one observation. This chain joins TRBV29-1 and TRBJ2-1, with 7 bases identical to TRBD1. Trimming took 3 bases from V and 7 from J; bases not matched to a gene: 9. The CDR3 loop spans 14 amino acids. CDR1 is SQVTM and CDR2 is ANQGSEA in the germline V gene. The CDR3 sequence: CSVDSDRTANEQFF. The CDR3, as DNA: TGCAGCGTTGATTCGGACAGGACGGCTAATGAGCAGTTCTTC.

This CDR3 reads CASSLGGQEGGLNTEAFF. The CDR3 DNA sequence: TGTGCCAGCAGCTTAGGCGGACAGGAGGGAGGCCTGAACACTGAAGCTTTCTTT. J is TRBJ1-1 and V is TRBV13, with TRBD1 matching over 7 bases. The CDR3 runs to 18 residues. J gave up 0 bases and V 0 bases, and 10 bases lay outside the gene matches. Germline loops: CDR1 PRHDT, CDR2 FYEKMQ (reference sequence).

The chain carries TRBV6-5 and TRBJ2-7; 8 nucleotides match TRBD1. V was clipped by 7 bases and J by 9 bases; unmatched bases: 14. This CDR3 region has 14 residues. Germline assignment: CDR1 MNHEY and CDR2 SVGAGI. The DNA for the CDR3 is TGTGCCAGCACCAACGAGGAACAGGGGGGTGTGCAGTACTTC. The encoded protein is CASTNEEQGGVQYF.

V is TRBV19 and J is TRBJ1-2, with D possibly being TRBD1 (5 bases). The CDR3 is 15 residues long. Between the trimmed V and J ends, which lost 10 bases and 4 bases, there was a span of 22 bases. CDR1 is LNHDA, CDR2 SQIVND, per germline (reference sequence). The CDR3 sequence is CATTPGEGRLYGYTF. For the CDR3, the DNA is TGTGCCACGACCCCGGGGGAGGGGCGGCTCTATGGCTACACCTTC.

The chain recombines TRBV5-1 with TRBJ1-4; D is unresolved. From germline, CDR1 is SGHRS and CDR2 YFSETQ. Between the trimmed V and J ends, which lost 1 base and 5 bases, there was a span of 12 bases. The CDR3 consists of 15 residues. CDR3 sequence: CASSLTQLENEKLFF. The CDR3 DNA reads TGCGCCAGCAGCTTGACCCAGCTGGAGAATGAAAAACTGTTTTTT.

By sample share, this clone is medium-sized. The V and J genes are TRBV11-2 and TRBJ1-3; no clear D gene. CDR1 and CDR2 (germline): SGHAT, FQNNGV. This CDR3 spans 13 amino acids. V gave up 4 bases and J gave up 3 bases, with 7 bases separating them. DNA of the CDR3: TGTGCCAGCAGCTCCGTCGGTGGAAACACCATATATTTT. Amino acids: CASSSVGGNTIYF.

The chain combines TRBV7-6 with TRBJ2-7; the D gene is possibly TRBD1 (5 bases). The germline V gene encodes CDR1 SGHVS and CDR2 FNYEAQ. V was trimmed by 6 bases and J by 7 bases, leaving 10 bases between them. This CDR3 comprises 11 residues. This CDR3 is CASRGLDEQYF. The DNA of the CDR3 is TGTGCCAGCAGGGGGCTGGATGAGCAGTACTTC.

The chain has TRBV6-6 and TRBJ2-5; D may be TRBD1 (6 bases). The DNA end is a closer match to TRBJ2-7, so the J assignment may be wrong. The CDR3 is made up of 12 amino acids. Germline V gene lookup returns CDR1 MNHNY and CDR2 SVGAGI (reference sequence). CDR3 sequence reads: CASSTTGLEQYF. The CDR3, as DNA: TGTGCCAGCAGCACCACAGGGCTCGAGCAGTACTTC.

The gene calls are TRBV4-2 and TRBJ1-5, with D hard to call. Germline-derived CDR1 and CDR2 are LGHNA and YNFKEQ. V was pared by 0 bases and J by 4 bases, with 13 bases between. This CDR3 is built from 16 residues. The CDR3 coding sequence is TGTGCCAGCAGCCAAGATCCGGGCGGGGTTAATCAGCCCCAGCATTTT. This encodes CASSQDPGGVNQPQHF.

The chain recombines TRBV4-1 with TRBJ1-1, with 12 bases identical to TRBD1. Germline assignment: CDR1 MGHRA and CDR2 YSYEKL. The J segment lost 5 bases and the V segment lost 5 bases, leaving 9 bases of the junction unmatched. The CDR3 consists of 16 residues. In nucleotides, the CDR3 is TGCGCCAGCAGCGCTGCGGGACAGGGGGCTCGGACTGAAGCTTTCTTT. This translates into CASSAAGQGARTEAFF.

The genes are TRBV19 and TRBJ1-5, with D possibly being TRBD1 (5 bases). Looked up from germline, CDR1 is LNHDA and CDR2 is SQIVND (reference sequence). CDR3 length: 13 amino acids. Trimming shortened V by 2 bases and J by 9 bases, and 11 bases separated the two germline ends. DNA of the CDR3: TGTGCCAGTAGTATAACAGACAGCAGGCCCCAGCATTTT. Residues: CASSITDSRPQHF. The whole variable domain, remainder taken from reference TRBV19 and TRBJ1-5, is DGGITQSPKYLFRKEGQNVTLSCEQNLNHDAMYWYRQDPGQGLRLIYYSQIVNDFQKGDIAEGYSVSREKKESFPLTVTSAQKNPTAFYLCASSITDSRPQHFGDGTRLSIL.